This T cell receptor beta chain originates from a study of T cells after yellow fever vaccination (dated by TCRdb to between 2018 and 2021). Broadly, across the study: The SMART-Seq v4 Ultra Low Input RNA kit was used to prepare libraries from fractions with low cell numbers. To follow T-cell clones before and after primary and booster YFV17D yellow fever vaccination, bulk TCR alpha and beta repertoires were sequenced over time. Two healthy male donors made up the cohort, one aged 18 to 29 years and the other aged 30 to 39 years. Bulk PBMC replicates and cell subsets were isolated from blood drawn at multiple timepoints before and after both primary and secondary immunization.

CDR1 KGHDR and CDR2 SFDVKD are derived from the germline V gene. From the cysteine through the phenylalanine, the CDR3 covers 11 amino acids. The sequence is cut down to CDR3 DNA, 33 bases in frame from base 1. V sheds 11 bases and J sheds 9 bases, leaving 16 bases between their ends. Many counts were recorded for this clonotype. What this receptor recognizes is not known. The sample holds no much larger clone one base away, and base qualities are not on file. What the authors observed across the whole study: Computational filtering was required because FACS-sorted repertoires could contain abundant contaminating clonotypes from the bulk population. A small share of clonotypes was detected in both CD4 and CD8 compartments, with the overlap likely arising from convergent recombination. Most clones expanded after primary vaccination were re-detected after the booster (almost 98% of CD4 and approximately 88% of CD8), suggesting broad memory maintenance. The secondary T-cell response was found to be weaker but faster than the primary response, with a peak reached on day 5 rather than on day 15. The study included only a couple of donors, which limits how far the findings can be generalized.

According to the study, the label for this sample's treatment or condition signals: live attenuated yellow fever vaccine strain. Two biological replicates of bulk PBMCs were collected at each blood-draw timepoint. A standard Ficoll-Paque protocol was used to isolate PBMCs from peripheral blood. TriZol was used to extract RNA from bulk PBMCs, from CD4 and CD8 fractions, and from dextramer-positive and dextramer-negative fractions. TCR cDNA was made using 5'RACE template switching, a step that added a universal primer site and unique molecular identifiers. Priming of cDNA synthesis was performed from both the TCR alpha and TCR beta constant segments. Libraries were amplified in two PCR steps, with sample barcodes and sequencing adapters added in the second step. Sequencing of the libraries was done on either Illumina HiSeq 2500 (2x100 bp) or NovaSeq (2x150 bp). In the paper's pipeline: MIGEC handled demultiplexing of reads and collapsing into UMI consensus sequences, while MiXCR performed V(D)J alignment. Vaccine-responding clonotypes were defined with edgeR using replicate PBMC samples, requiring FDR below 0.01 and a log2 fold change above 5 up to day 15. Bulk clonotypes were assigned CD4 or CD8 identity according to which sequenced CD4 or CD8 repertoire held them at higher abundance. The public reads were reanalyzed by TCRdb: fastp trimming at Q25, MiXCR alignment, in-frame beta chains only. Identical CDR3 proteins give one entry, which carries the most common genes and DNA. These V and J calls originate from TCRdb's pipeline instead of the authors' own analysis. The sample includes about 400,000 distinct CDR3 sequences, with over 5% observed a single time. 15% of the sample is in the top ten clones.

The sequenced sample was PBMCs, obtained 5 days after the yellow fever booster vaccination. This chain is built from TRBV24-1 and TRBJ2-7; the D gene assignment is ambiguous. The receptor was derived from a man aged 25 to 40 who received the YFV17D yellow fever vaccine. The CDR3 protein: CANGPEVGQYF. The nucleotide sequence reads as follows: TGTGCCAACGGACCTGAGGTTGGGCAGTACTTC.